This T cell receptor beta chain came from a study of beta chain features in type 1 diabetes. Study findings and constraints: HLA effects on TCRB rearrangement stayed unresolved here. PCR might favor shorter templates, equally in patients and controls. Naive, central memory and Treg TCRB repertoires appeared more alike in patients than in healthy donors.

Points on this clone: Its antigen is as yet unknown.

From germline, CDR1 is SEHNR and CDR2 FQNEAQ (reference sequence). The junction had 5 bases not matched to a gene; V was cut back by 0 bases and J by 6 bases. The CDR3 contains 16 residues. The isolated RNA, all of it, was reverse transcribed, so expressed TCRB transcripts were what got sequenced. Produced via immunoSEQ multiplex PCR; TCRdb's table is partial and in-frame only. The table has hundreds of thousands of clones, roughly 12% seen once. CD45RO/CCR7/CD25/CD127/CD95/CD27 staining was used to isolate CD4+ naive, central memory, regulatory and stem cell-like memory cells by sorting. The V call is TRBV7-9, the J call TRBJ1-1; 12 bases are shared with TRBD1. The sequence was collected from a man younger than 35 in good health. Sequencing input: naive CD4+ T cells from blood. CDR3 bases: TGTGCCAGCAGCTTAGCGGCGGGACAGGGGGCCTCTGAAGCTTTCTTT. Translation: CASSLAAGQGASEAFF.